Listed below are T cell receptor beta chains from one sample, sequenced in a study of identifying expanded T cells in peripheral blood. Method: immunoSEQ multiplex PCR; TCRdb's copy keeps in-frame clones and lacks some. The repertoire holds approximately 100,000 clones, 70% to 90% seen once, with about 17% in the top ten. The sample taken for sequencing was blood. These receptors were collected from a person aged 18-69 years in good health. The CDR3 runs from the conserved cysteine through the conserved F or W. Each record gives: clone size, V gene, J gene, D gene, CDR3 protein, CDR3 DNA. The D gene is left open where the match is weak. Clone size appears in some rows only: once, few, many, or a class for an expanded clone.

abundance: -; v_gene: TRBV5-6; j_gene: TRBJ2-1; d_gene: TRBD2; CDR3aa: CASSLARASGGYNEQFF; CDR3nt: TGTGCCAGCAGCTTGGCCAGGGCTAGCGGCGGATACAATGAGCAGTTCTTC
abundance: -; v_gene: TRBV6-1; j_gene: TRBJ2-5; d_gene: -; CDR3aa: CASSEAPAGSLTQYF; CDR3nt: TGTGCCAGCAGTGAAGCGCCGGCAGGGTCCTTGACCCAGTACTTC
abundance: once; v_gene: TRBV30; j_gene: TRBJ1-6; d_gene: TRBD1; CDR3aa: CAWSSPGTVNSPLHF; CDR3nt: TGTGCCTGGAGTTCGCCCGGGACAGTAAATTCACCCCTCCACTTT
abundance: -; v_gene: TRBV5-1; j_gene: TRBJ1-4; d_gene: TRBD1; CDR3aa: CASSLGDRGPEKLFF; CDR3nt: TGCGCCAGCAGCTTGGGGGACAGGGGGCCTGAAAAACTGTTTTTT
abundance: -; v_gene: TRBV7-8; j_gene: TRBJ2-3; d_gene: -; CDR3aa: CASSLARLARARATQYF; CDR3nt: TGTGCCAGCAGCTTAGCGCGGCTAGCGCGAGCCCGGGCTACGCAGTATTTT
abundance: -; v_gene: TRBV18; j_gene: TRBJ2-5; d_gene: -; CDR3aa: CASSRPNTRALRETQYF; CDR3nt: TGTGCCAGCTCACGACCAAATACCAGGGCCCTAAGAGAGACCCAGTACTTC
abundance: -; v_gene: TRBV19; j_gene: TRBJ2-7; d_gene: -; CDR3aa: CASSIAAVNPYEQYF; CDR3nt: TGTGCCAGTAGTATAGCGGCGGTAAATCCCTACGAGCAGTACTTC
abundance: -; v_gene: TRBV19; j_gene: TRBJ1-1; d_gene: -; CDR3aa: CASSMQPNTEAFF; CDR3nt: TGTGCCAGTAGTATGCAGCCGAACACTGAAGCTTTCTTT
abundance: -; v_gene: TRBV5-8; j_gene: TRBJ1-2; d_gene: -; CDR3aa: CASSWASNYGYTF; CDR3nt: TGTGCCAGCAGCTGGGCGTCGAACTATGGCTACACCTTC
abundance: -; v_gene: TRBV28; j_gene: TRBJ2-5; d_gene: TRBD1; CDR3aa: CASEQSTGIKETQYF; CDR3nt: TGTGCCAGCGAGCAATCGACAGGGATTAAGGAGACCCAGTACTTC
abundance: -; v_gene: TRBV19; j_gene: TRBJ2-3; d_gene: -; CDR3aa: CASQGRGTDTQYF; CDR3nt: TGTGCCAGTCAGGGAAGAGGGACAGATACGCAGTATTTT
abundance: -; v_gene: TRBV11-2; j_gene: TRBJ2-7; d_gene: TRBD1; CDR3aa: CASSLGRYGQGSYEQYF; CDR3nt: TGTGCCAGCAGCTTAGGACGGTACGGACAGGGGTCCTACGAGCAGTACTTC
abundance: -; v_gene: TRBV7-9; j_gene: TRBJ2-3; d_gene: TRBD2; CDR3aa: CASSPMGLATDTQYF; CDR3nt: TGTGCCAGCAGCCCAATGGGACTAGCGACAGATACGCAGTATTTT
abundance: -; v_gene: TRBV15; j_gene: TRBJ1-6; d_gene: -; CDR3aa: CATSGGLSPLHF; CDR3nt: TGTGCCACCAGCGGGGGGCTTTCACCCCTCCACTTT
abundance: -; v_gene: TRBV7-2; j_gene: TRBJ2-3; d_gene: -; CDR3aa: CASSLVWGGTDTQYF; CDR3nt: TGTGCCAGCAGCTTAGTTTGGGGGGGCACAGATACGCAGTATTTT
abundance: -; v_gene: TRBV28; j_gene: TRBJ2-2; d_gene: TRBD1; CDR3aa: CASSLSRTGQNTGELFF; CDR3nt: TGTGCCAGCAGTTTATCCAGGACAGGGCAGAACACCGGGGAGCTGTTTTTT